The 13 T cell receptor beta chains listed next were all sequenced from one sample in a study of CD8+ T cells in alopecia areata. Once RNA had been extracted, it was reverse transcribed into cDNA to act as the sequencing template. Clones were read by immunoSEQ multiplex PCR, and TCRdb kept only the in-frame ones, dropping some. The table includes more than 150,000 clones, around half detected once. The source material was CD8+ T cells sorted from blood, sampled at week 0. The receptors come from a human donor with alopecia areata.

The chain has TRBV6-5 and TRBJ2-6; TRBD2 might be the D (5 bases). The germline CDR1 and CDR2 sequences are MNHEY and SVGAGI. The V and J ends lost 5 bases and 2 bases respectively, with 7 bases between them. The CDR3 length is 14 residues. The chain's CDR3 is CASSGLPGANVLTF. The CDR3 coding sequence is TGTGCCAGCAGTGGACTGCCTGGGGCCAACGTCCTGACTTTC.

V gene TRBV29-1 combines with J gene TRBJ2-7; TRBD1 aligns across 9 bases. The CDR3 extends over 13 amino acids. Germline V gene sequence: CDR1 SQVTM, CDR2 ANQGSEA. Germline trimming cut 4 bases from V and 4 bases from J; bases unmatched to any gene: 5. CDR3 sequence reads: CSVAWDRAYEQYF. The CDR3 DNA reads TGCAGCGTTGCTTGGGACAGGGCATACGAGCAGTACTTC.

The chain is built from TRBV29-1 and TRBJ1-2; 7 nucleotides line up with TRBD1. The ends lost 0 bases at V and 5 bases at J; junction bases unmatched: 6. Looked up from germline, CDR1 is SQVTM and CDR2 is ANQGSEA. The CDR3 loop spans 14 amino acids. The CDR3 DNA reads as TGCAGCGTTGAAGATCAGGTCAGGGGGTATGGCTACACCTTC. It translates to CSVEDQVRGYGYTF.

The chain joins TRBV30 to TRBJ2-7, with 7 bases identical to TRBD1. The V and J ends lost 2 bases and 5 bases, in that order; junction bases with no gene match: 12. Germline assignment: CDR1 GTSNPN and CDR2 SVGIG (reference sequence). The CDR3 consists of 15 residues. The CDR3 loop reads CAWSHDDRVGDEQYF. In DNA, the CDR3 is TGTGCCTGGAGTCACGATGACAGGGTAGGGGACGAGCAGTACTTC. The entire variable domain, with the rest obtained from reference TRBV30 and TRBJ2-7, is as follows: SQTIHQWPATLVQPVGSPLSLECTVEGTSNPNLYWYRQAAGRGLQLLFYSVGIGQISSEVPQNLSASRPQDRQFILSSKKLLLSDSGFYLCAWSHDDRVGDEQYFGPGTRLTVT.

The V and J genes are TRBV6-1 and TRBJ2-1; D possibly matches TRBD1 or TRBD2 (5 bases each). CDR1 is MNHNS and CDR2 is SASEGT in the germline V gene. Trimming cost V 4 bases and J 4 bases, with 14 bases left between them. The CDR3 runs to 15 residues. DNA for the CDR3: TGTGCCAGCAGTGGTTCAGGGTCGGGGTACAATGAGCAGTTCTTC. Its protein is CASSGSGSGYNEQFF.

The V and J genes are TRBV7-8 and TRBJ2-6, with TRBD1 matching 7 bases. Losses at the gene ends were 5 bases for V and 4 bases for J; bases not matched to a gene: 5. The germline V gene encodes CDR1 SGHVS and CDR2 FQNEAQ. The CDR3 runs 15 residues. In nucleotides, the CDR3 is TGTGCCAGCAGCACTACAGGGGCCGGGGCCAACGTCCTGACTTTC. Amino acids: CASSTTGAGANVLTF.

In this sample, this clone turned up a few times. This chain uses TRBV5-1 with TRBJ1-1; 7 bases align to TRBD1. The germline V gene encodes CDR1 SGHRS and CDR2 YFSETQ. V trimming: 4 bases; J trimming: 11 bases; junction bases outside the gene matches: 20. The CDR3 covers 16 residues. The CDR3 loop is CASSLPRGDREGEAFF. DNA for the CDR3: TGCGCCAGCAGCCTACCGAGGGGCGACAGGGAAGGTGAGGCTTTCTTT.

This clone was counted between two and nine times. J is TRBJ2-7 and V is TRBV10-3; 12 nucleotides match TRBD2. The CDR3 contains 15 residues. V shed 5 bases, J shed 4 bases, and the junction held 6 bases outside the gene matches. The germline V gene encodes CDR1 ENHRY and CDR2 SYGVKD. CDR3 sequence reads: CAISTPLAGGYEQYF. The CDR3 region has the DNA TGTGCCATCAGTACTCCACTAGCGGGGGGATACGAGCAGTACTTC.

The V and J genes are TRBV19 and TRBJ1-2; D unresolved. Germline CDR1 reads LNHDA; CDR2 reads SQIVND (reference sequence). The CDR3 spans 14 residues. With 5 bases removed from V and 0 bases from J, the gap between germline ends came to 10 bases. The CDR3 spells CASSVAETNYGYTF. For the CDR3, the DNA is TGTGCCAGTAGTGTCGCAGAAACTAACTATGGCTACACCTTC.

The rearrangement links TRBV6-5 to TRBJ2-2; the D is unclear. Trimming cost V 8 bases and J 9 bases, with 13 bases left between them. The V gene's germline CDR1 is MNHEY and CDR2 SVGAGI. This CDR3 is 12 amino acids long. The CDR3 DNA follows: TGTGCCAGCGGGTCCGTCTCCCGGGAGCTGTTTTTT. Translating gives CASGSVSRELFF.

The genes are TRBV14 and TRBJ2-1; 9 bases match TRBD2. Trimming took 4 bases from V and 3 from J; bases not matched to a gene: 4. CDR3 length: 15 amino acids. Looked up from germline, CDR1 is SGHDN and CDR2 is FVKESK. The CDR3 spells CASSLRTSVYNEQFF. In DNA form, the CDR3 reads TGTGCCAGCAGCCTCCGGACTAGCGTCTACAATGAGCAGTTCTTC.

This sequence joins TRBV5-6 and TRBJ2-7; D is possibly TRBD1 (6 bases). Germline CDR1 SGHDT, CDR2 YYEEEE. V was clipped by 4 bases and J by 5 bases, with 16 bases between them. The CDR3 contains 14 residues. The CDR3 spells CASSHSRQVHEQYF. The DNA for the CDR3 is TGTGCCAGCAGCCATAGCCGACAGGTCCACGAGCAGTACTTC.

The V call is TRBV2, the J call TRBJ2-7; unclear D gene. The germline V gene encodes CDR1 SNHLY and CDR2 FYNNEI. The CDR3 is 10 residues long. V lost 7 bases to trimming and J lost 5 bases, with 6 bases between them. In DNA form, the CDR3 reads TGTGCCAGCAAGGACCACGAGCAGTACTTC. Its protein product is CASKDHEQYF.